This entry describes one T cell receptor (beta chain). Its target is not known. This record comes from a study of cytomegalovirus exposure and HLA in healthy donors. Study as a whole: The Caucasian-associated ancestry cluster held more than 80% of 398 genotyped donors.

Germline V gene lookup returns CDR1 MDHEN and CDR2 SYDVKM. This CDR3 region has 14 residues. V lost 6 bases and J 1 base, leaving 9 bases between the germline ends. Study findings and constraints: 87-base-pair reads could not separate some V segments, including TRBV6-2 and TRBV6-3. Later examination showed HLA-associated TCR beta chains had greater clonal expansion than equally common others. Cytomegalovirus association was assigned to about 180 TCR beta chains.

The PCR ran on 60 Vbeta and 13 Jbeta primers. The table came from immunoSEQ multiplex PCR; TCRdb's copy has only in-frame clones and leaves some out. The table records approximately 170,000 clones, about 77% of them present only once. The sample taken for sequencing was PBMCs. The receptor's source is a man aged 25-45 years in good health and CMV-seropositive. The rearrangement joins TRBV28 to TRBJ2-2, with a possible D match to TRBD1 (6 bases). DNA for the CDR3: TGTGCCAGCAGACCGGGACAGAACACCGGGGAGCTGTTTTTT. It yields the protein CASRPGQNTGELFF. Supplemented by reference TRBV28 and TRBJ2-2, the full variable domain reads DVKVTQSSRYLVKRTGEKVFLECVQDMDHENMFWYRQDPGLGLRLIYFSYDVKMKEKGDIPEGYSVSREKKERFSLILESASTNQTSMYLCASRPGQNTGELFFGEGSRLTVL.